One sample yielded the 15 T cell receptor beta chains listed below, sequenced in a study of cytomegalovirus exposure and HLA in healthy donors. Primers: 60 Vbeta forward and 13 Jbeta reverse. Sequencing was performed with immunoSEQ multiplex PCR; in TCRdb, only in-frame clones are kept and a portion is missing. The table counts tens of thousands of clones; 17% lies in the top ten. The sequenced sample consisted of PBMCs. These TCRs come from a male donor in good health and CMV-seropositive.

This chain links TRBV5-1 with TRBJ1-6; D is ambiguous. In germline, CDR1 is SGHRS, CDR2 YFSETQ. The CDR3 totals 15 residues. V lost 5 bases, J lost 8 bases, and 17 bases lay in between. Here the CDR3 DNA reads TGCGCCAGCAGTCCAAGTGGGAGACTAGATTCACCCCTCCACTTT. It translates to CASSPSGRLDSPLHF.

V and J are TRBV6-6 and TRBJ1-5, with a tentative D call TRBD1 (5 bases). V lost 4 bases, J lost 4 bases, and 14 bases lay in between. Germline CDR1 MNHNY, CDR2 SVGAGI (reference sequence). The CDR3 totals 15 residues. CDR3 sequence (DNA): TGTGCCAGCAGTTCCCCGGGGGGGGTTAATCAGCCCCAGCATTTT. As protein: CASSSPGGVNQPQHF.

The CDR3 DNA is TGTGCCACCAGCCGCGCCAACTACGAGCAGTACTTC. It is translated as CATSRANYEQYF. The chain recombines TRBV15 with TRBJ2-7; D not resolved. The germline gives CDR1 LNHNV, CDR2 YYDKDF (reference sequence). The CDR3 is 12 residues long. V dropped 5 bases and J dropped 3 bases, with 8 bases sitting between them.

V is TRBV29-1 and J is TRBJ1-1; D is undetermined. V lost 3 bases to trimming and J lost 1 base, with 3 bases between them. The length of the CDR3 is 11 residues. In germline, CDR1 is SQVTM, CDR2 ANQGSEA. CDR3 coding DNA: TGCAGCGTTGACAGGAACACTGAAGCTTTCTTT. Translating it yields CSVDRNTEAFF. Full variable domain (outside the CDR3, taken from reference TRBV29-1 and TRBJ1-1): SAVISQKPSRDICQRGTSLTIQCQVDSQVTMMFWYRQQPGQSLTLIATANQGSEATYESGFVIDKFPISRPNLTFSTLTVSNMSPEDSSIYLCSVDRNTEAFFGQGTRLTVV.

The V and J genes are TRBV5-4 and TRBJ1-2, with 7 bases matching TRBD1. CDR1 and CDR2 (germline): SGHNT, YYREEE (reference sequence). The CDR3 consists of 14 residues. Trimming cost V 4 bases and J 4 bases; bases outside gene matches: 7. CDR3 sequence: CASSTQGGGYGYTF. The CDR3 nucleotides read TGTGCCAGCAGCACTCAGGGGGGTGGCTATGGCTACACCTTC.

The gene calls are TRBV7-8 and TRBJ1-2; 7 bases line up with TRBD1. The V and J ends lost 4 bases and 1 base, in that order; junction bases with no gene match: 6. CDR1 and CDR2 (germline): SGHVS, FQNEAQ. This CDR3 has 15 amino acids. The CDR3 region has the DNA TGTGCCAGCAGCTCGGGACAGCAGAATAACTATGGCTACACCTTC. As protein: CASSSGQQNNYGYTF.

The rearrangement joins TRBV7-9 to TRBJ2-7, with 11 positions matching TRBD1. This CDR3 has 15 amino acids. The germline V gene encodes CDR1 SEHNR and CDR2 FQNEAQ (reference sequence). V shed 5 bases and J 4 bases; nucleotides not matched to a gene: 7. The DNA of the CDR3 is TGTGCCAGCAGCCCAAGGACAGGGGGCTTGTACGAGCAGTACTTC. This encodes CASSPRTGGLYEQYF.

The chain couples TRBV29-1 to TRBJ2-7; possible D gene TRBD1, 6 bases. Germline CDR1 reads SQVTM; CDR2 reads ANQGSEA. CDR3 size: 13 residues. Trimming took 6 bases from V and 0 from J, leaving 12 bases between them. CDR3 coding DNA: TGCAGCGTGACAGGTGGTAACTCCTACGAGCAGTACTTC. Protein sequence: CSVTGGNSYEQYF.

This clone is deemed large by its frequency. The rearrangement links TRBV6-1 to TRBJ2-5, with TRBD2 identical over 8 bases. The CDR3 loop spans 17 amino acids. Per the germline V gene, CDR1 is MNHNS and CDR2 is SASEGT. The V and J ends lost 3 bases and 5 bases, in that order; junction bases with no gene match: 14. Written as DNA, the CDR3 is TGTGCCAGCAGTGAGGGGGCCAGCGGGGGCCCGGCGGAGACCCAGTACTTC. It yields the protein CASSEGASGGPAETQYF.

The V gene is TRBV5-1, the J gene TRBJ2-5, with TRBD1 as a possible D gene (5 bases). V gave up 0 bases and J gave up 0 bases, with 9 bases separating them. Germline CDR1 reads SGHRS; CDR2 reads YFSETQ. The CDR3 covers 15 residues. CDR3 in amino acids: CASSLGKGYQETQYF. In nucleotides, the CDR3 is TGCGCCAGCAGCTTGGGAAAGGGGTACCAAGAGACCCAGTACTTC. The variable domain in full, with the rest retrieved from reference TRBV5-1 and TRBJ2-5, is KAGVTQTPRYLIKTRGQQVTLSCSPISGHRSVSWYQQTPGQGLQFLFEYFSETQRNKGNFPGRFSGRQFSNSRSEMNVSTLELGDSALYLCASSLGKGYQETQYFGPGTRLLVL.

The rearrangement joins TRBV30 to TRBJ2-1; 14 nucleotides agree with TRBD2. Germline lookup yields CDR1 GTSNPN and CDR2 SVGIG (reference sequence). The CDR3 totals 15 residues. After removal of 3 bases from V and 10 bases from J, the junction contained 8 bases not matched to a gene. The CDR3 loop is CAWRTSGRATSEQFF. CDR3 bases: TGTGCCTGGAGGACTAGCGGGAGGGCCACTAGCGAGCAGTTCTTC.

In the case of this clone: One end of the junction does not line up with germline, which may come from a read error. Other DNA sequences of this sample code for an identical CDR3. The rearrangement joins TRBV30 to TRBJ1-1, with 8 bases aligning to TRBD1. The CDR3 totals 12 residues. Germline V CDR1 and CDR2: GTSNPN, SVGIG (reference sequence). Here the CDR3 reads CAWSPWDRWIGF. For the CDR3, the DNA is TGTGCCTGGAGCCCCTGGGACAGGTGGATCGGTTTT.

The chain combines TRBV4-3 with TRBJ2-5; TRBD1 aligns across 10 bases. Unmatched junction bases numbered 8, after V lost 2 bases and J lost 5 bases. The CDR3 is 16 residues long. Germline V gene sequence: CDR1 LGHNA, CDR2 YSLEER. The CDR3 nucleotides read TGCGCCAGCAGCCAATCGACAGGGGGCGGAAGGGAGACCCAGTACTTC. Translated, it gives CASSQSTGGGRETQYF.

The chain has TRBV7-2 and TRBJ1-5; D gene unclear. This CDR3 region has 14 residues. V was shortened by 1 base and J by 1 base, with 5 bases between the two germline ends. Per the germline V gene, CDR1 is SGHTA and CDR2 is FQGNSA. The CDR3 nucleotides read TGTGCCAGCAGCTTAGGGGCAAGCAATCAGCCCCAGCATTTT. Translation gives CASSLGASNQPQHF.

The gene calls are TRBV9 and TRBJ1-1, with D perhaps matching TRBD1 (6 bases). Germline V gene sequence: CDR1 SGDLS, CDR2 YYNGEE. V lost 4 bases and J lost 8, with 18 bases in between. This CDR3 spans 14 amino acids. The CDR3 sequence: CASSQGSRASEAFF. The CDR3 nucleotides are TGTGCCAGCAGCCAGGGGTCGAGGGCTTCAGAAGCTTTCTTT.